This T cell receptor (beta chain) is drawn from a study of OX40 agonist ivuxolimab in advanced cancers. Whole-study context: Head and neck, renal cell, melanoma or hepatocellular carcinoma were the cancers that dose-escalation patients had.

General observations from the study: The expanded peripheral T cells' antigen specificity was not determined.

Produced via immunoSEQ multiplex PCR; TCRdb's table is partial and in-frame only. The sample records about 98,000 clones, around 88% being singletons. The CDR3 is 13 amino acids. V dropped 2 bases and J dropped 1 base, with 3 bases sitting between them. Germline V lookup: CDR1 SGHNT, CDR2 YYREEE (reference sequence). Concerning this clone itself: Its antigen is not known.

This chain joins TRBV5-4 and TRBJ2-2; D not certain. The sequencing here drew on CD4+ or CD8+ T cells sorted from blood, taken in a trial of the OX40 agonist ivuxolimab. The TCR originated in an adult with an advanced solid tumor such as melanoma, head and neck, liver or kidney cancer. CDR3 coding DNA: TGTGCCAGCAGCTTAAGGAACACCGGGGAGCTGTTTTTT. This sequence encodes CASSLRNTGELFF. The whole variable domain, filled in from reference TRBV5-4 and TRBJ2-2, reads ETGVTQSPTHLIKTRGQQVTLRCSSQSGHNTVSWYQQALGQGPQFIFQYYREEENGRGNFPPRFSGLQFPNYSSELNVNALELDDSALYLCASSLRNTGELFFGEGSRLTVL.